This T cell receptor (beta chain) was recovered during a study of CD8 T cells in Susac syndrome (dated by TCRdb to between 2019 and 2020). Context from the whole study: Repertoire sequencing was used to test whether CD8+ T cell activation and differentiation in Susac syndrome was antigen driven. The full study reports these points: The study acknowledged that relatively few individuals were included in the TCR sequencing and HLA analysis.

Peripheral blood CD8+ and CD4+ T cells from healthy donors, Susac syndrome patients and multiple sclerosis patients were profiled by high-throughput TCR beta sequencing. Healthy donors were included as age- and sex-matched controls. Bulk CD8+ and CD4+ T cells were purified by magnetic negative isolation, whereas CD8+ TEMRA cells were enriched by FACS. Blood was drawn into EDTA tubes, processed within 24 hours, and PBMCs were isolated by density gradient centrifugation. PBMCs intended for TCR sequencing were frozen in liquid nitrogen and were later thawed in a 37 degrees C water bath. A purity of at least 90% was achieved for sorted or isolated CD4+, CD8+ and CD8+ TEMRA cells. RNA was extracted with the RNeasy kit and roughly 0.45 to 1 ug was reverse transcribed using random hexamers. TCR beta CDR3 regions were amplified with the immunoSEQ multiplex PCR assay covering 54 Vbeta and 13 Jbeta segments. To correct PCR amplification bias, a synthetic template baseline was used for both primer optimization and computational correction. As for the original processing: Reads were annotated to V, D and J genes according to IMGT and were analyzed with immunoSEQ Analyzer, with only productive sequences retained. To calculate clonality, Shannon entropy was normalized by log2 of the number of productive unique sequences and then subtracted from one. Public and private clones were assessed among the 100 most prevalent clones of each patient and control. Clones were defined as Susac-specific when absent from the healthy and MS cohorts, from about 970 published viral clones and from other ImmuneACCESS disease sequences. TCRdb passed the public sequencing reads through fastp at Q25 and MiXCR, retaining productive beta sequences. Each CDR3 protein gets just one entry, which takes the most common genes and DNA from the rows behind it. The V and J calls reflect TCRdb's pipeline rather than the authors' work. The table for this sample lists more than 100,000 distinct CDR3 sequences; nearly 95% of them were counted only once. The ten largest clones take up over 0.1% of the sample.

Note on this clonotype: Its antigen is still unknown. Base qualities are not provided; no much larger clone lies one nucleotide away.

Spanning cysteine to phenylalanine, the CDR3 consists of 14 amino acids. Solely the CDR3 DNA is kept, with 42 bases framed from the first base. The junction shows trimming of 2 bases on V and 7 bases on J, plus 11 bases between the germline ends. The germline V gene gives CDR1 as ENHRY and CDR2 as SYGVKD. The receptor was derived from a human donor in good health. The sequencing input was CD4+ T cells from PBMCs. This receptor chain uses TRBV10-3 and TRBJ2-2; the D gene lacks a confident call. The DNA is TGTGCCATCAGTGAGCTTGATTCGTTCGGGGAGCTGTTTTTT. The encoded protein is CAISELDSFGELFF.